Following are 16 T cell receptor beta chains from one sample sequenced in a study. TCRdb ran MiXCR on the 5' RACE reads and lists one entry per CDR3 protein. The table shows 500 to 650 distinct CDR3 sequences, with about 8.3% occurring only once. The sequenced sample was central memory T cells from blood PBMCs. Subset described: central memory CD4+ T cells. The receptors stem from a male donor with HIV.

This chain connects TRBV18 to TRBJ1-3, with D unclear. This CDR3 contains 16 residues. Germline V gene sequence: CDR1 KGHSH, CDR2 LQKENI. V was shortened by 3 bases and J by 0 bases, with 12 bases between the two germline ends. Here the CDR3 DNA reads TGTGCCAGCTCACCTCGTCAAGCCAGCTCTGGAAACACCATATATTTT. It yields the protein CASSPRQASSGNTIYF.

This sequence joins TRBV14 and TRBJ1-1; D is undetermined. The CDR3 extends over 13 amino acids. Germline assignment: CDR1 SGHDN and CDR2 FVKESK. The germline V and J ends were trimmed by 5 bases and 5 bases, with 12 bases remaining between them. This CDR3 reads CASSIRVRTEAFF. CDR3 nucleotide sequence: TGTGCCAGCAGCATTAGGGTGAGGACTGAAGCTTTCTTT.

This CDR3 reads CASSRVVGRGGANVLTF. In nucleotides, the CDR3 is TGTGCCAGCAGCCGAGTCGTGGGGCGGGGCGGGGCCAACGTCCTGACTTTC. The chain couples TRBV7-3 to TRBJ2-6; TRBD2 might be the D (6 bases). There are 17 residues in the CDR3. The V end lost 5 bases, the J end lost 4 bases, and 18 bases lay between the germline ends. Per the germline V gene, CDR1 is SGHTA and CDR2 is FQGTGA.

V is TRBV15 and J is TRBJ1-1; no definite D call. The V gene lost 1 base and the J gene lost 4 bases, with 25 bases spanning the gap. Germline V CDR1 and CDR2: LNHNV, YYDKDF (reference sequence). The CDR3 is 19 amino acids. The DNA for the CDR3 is TGTGCCACCAGCAGAGTAAGAGAGAGGATTGAAAGTGTTGGCACTGAAGCTTTCTTT. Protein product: CATSRVRERIESVGTEAFF.

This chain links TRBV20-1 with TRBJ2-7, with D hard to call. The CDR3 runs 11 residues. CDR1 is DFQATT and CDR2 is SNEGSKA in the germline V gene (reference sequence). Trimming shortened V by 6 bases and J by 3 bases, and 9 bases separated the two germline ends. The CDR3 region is CSAAQSYEQYF. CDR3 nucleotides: TGCAGTGCAGCGCAGAGCTACGAGCAGTACTTC.

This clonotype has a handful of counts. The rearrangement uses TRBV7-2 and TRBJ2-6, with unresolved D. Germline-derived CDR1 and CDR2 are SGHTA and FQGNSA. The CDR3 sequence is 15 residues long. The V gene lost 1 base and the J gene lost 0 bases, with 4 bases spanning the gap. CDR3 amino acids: CASSLEPSGANVLTF. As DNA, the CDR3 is TGTGCCAGCAGCTTAGAGCCCTCTGGGGCCAACGTCCTGACTTTC.

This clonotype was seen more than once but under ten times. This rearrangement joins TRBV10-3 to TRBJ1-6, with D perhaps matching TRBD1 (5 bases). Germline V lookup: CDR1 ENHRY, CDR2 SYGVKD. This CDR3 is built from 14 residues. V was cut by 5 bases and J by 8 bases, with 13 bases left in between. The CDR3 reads CAISSGRADSPLHF. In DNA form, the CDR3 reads TGTGCCATCAGTTCAGGGAGGGCTGATTCACCCCTCCACTTT.

DNA of the CDR3: TGTGCCAGCAGCTTAGCGCTCCGGGTGGGGACCGAGCAGTACTTC. Translated: CASSLALRVGTEQYF. The chain combines TRBV7-9 with TRBJ2-7, with D perhaps TRBD1 or TRBD2 (5 bases each). The V and J ends lost 0 bases and 6 bases respectively, with 15 bases between them. Germline V gene lookup returns CDR1 SEHNR and CDR2 FQNEAQ (reference sequence). The CDR3 is 15 residues long.

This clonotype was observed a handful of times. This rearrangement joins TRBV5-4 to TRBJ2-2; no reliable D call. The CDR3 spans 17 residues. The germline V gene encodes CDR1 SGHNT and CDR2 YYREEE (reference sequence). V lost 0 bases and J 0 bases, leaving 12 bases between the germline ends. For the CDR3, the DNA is TGTGCCAGCAGCTTGGTGCCGAAGAAAGCGAACACCGGGGAGCTGTTTTTT. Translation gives CASSLVPKKANTGELFF.

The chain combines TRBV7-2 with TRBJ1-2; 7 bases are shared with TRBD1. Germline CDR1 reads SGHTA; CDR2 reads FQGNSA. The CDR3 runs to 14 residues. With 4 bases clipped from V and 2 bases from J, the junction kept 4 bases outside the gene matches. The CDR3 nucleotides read TGTGCCAGCAGCTCTTTGGACAGGAACTATGGCTACACCTTC. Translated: CASSSLDRNYGYTF.

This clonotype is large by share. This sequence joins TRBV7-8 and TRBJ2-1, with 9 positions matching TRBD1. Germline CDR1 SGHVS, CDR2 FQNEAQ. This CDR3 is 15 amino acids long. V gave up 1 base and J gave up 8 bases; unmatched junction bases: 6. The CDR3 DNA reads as TGTGCCAGCAGCTTAGTCGGACAGGGGATCTATGAGCAGTTCTTC. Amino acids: CASSLVGQGIYEQFF.

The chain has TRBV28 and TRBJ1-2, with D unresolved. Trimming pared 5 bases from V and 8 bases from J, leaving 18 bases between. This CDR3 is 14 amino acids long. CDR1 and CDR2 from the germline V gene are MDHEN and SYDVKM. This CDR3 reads CASSTGRPGRGYTF. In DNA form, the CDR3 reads TGTGCCAGCAGTACGGGTCGCCCAGGACGGGGCTACACCTTC.

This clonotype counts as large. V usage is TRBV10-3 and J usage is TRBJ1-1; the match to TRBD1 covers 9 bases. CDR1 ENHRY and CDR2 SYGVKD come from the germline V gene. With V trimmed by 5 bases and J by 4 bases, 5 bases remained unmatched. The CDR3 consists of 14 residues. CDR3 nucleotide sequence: TGTGCCATCAGTAGGGACAGGGAGGGCACTGAAGCTTTCTTT. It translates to CAISRDREGTEAFF.

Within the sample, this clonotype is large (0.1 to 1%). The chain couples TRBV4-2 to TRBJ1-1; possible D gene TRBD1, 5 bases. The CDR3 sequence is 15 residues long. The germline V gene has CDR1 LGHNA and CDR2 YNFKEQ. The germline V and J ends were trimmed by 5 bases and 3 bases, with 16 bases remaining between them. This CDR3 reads CASSEGAAWDTEAFF. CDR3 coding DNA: TGTGCCAGCAGCGAAGGGGCAGCCTGGGACACTGAAGCTTTCTTT.

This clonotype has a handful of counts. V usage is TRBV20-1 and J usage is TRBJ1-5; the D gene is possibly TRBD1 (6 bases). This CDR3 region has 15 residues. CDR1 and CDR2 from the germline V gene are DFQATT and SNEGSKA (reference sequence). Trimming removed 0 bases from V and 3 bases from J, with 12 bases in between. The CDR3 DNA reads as TGCAGTGCTAGAGACCCTACAGGGTCCAATCAGCCCCAGCATTTT. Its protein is CSARDPTGSNQPQHF.

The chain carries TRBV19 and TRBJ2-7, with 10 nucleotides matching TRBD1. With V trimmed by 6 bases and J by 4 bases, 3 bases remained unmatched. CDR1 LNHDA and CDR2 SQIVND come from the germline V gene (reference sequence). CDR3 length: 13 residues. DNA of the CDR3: TGTGCCAGTAGCCGGGACAGGGGTTACGAGCAGTACTTC. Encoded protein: CASSRDRGYEQYF.